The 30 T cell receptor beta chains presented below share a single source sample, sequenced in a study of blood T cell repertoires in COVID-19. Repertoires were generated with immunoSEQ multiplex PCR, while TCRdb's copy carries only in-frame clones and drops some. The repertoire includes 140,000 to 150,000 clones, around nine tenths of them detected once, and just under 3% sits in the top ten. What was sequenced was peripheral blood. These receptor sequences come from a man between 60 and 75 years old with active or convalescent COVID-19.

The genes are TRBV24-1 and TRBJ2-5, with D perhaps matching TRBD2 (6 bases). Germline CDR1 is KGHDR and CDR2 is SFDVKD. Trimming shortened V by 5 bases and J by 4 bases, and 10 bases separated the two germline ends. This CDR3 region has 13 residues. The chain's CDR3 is CATSGDFIETQYF. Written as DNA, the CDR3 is TGTGCCACCAGTGGGGACTTCATAGAGACCCAGTACTTC.

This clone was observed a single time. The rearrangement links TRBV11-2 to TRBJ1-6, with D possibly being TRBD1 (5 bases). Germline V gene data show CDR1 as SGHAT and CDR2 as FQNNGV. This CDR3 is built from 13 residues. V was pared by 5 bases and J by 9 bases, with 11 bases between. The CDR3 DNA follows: TGTGCCAGCAGCCCTAAAGGGGCTTCACCCCTCCACTTT. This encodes CASSPKGASPLHF.

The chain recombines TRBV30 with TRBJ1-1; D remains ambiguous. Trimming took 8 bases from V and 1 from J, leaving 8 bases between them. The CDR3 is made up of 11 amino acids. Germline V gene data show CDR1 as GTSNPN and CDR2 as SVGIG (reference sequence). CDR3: CALARNTEAFF. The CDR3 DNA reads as TGTGCCCTGGCAAGGAACACTGAAGCTTTCTTT.

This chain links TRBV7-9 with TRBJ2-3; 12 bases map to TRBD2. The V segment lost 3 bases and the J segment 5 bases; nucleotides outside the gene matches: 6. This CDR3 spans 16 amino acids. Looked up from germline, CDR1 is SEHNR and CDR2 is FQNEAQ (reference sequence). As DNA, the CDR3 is TGTGCCAGCAGCTTCGGACTAGCGGGGACGGGAGATACGCAGTATTTT. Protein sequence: CASSFGLAGTGDTQYF.

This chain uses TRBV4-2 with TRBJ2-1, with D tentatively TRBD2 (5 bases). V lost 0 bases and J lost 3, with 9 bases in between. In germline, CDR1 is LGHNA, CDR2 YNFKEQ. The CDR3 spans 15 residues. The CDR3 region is CASSQDGVNYNEQFF. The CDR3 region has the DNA TGTGCCAGCAGCCAAGACGGGGTGAACTACAATGAGCAGTTCTTC.

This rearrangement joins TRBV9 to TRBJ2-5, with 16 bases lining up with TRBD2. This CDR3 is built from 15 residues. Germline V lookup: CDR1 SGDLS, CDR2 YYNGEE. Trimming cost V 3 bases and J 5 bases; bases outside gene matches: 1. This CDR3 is CASSAGLAGGETQYF. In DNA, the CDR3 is TGTGCCAGCAGCGCGGGACTAGCGGGGGGGGAGACCCAGTACTTC.

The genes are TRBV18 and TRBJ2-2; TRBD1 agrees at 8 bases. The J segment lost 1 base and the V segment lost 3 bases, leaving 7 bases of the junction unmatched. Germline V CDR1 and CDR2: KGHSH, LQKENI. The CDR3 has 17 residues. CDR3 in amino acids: CASSPMGQAKNTGELFF. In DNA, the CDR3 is TGTGCCAGCTCACCGATGGGACAGGCCAAGAACACCGGGGAGCTGTTTTTT.

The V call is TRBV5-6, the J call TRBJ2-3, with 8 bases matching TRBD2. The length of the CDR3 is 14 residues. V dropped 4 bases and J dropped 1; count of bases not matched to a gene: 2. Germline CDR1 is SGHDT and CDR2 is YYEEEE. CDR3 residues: CASSRRGGTDTQYF. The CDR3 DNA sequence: TGTGCCAGCAGCCGGCGGGGGGGCACAGATACGCAGTATTTT. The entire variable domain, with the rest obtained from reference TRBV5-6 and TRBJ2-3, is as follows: DAGVTQSPTHLIKTRGQQVTLRCSPKSGHDTVSWYQQALGQGPQFIFQYYEEEERQRGNFPDRFSGHQFPNYSSELNVNALLLGDSALYLCASSRRGGTDTQYFGPGTRLTVL.

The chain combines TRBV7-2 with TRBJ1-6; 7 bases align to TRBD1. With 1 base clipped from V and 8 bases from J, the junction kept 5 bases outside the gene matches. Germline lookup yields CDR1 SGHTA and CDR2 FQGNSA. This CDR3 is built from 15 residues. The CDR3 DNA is TGTGCCAGCAGCTTAGGCCGACAGGGCCATTCACCCCTCCACTTT. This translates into CASSLGRQGHSPLHF.

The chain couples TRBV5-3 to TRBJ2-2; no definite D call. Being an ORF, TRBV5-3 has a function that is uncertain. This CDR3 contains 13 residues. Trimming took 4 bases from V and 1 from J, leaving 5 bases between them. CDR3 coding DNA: TGTGCCAGAAGCCCCCAGAACACCGGGGAGCTGTTTTTT. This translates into CARSPQNTGELFF.

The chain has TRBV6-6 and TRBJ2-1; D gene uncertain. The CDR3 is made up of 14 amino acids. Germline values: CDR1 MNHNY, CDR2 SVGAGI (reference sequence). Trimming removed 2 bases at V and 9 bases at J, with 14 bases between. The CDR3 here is CASSYLSITSEQFF. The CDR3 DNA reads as TGTGCCAGCAGTTACCTTTCAATCACGAGTGAGCAGTTCTTC.

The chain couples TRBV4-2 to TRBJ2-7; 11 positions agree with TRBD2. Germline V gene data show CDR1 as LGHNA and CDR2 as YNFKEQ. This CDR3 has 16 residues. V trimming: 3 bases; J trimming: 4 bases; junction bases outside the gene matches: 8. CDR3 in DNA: TGTGCCAGCAGCCAGGCCATCAGGACTAGCGGGTACGAGCAGTACTTC. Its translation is CASSQAIRTSGYEQYF.

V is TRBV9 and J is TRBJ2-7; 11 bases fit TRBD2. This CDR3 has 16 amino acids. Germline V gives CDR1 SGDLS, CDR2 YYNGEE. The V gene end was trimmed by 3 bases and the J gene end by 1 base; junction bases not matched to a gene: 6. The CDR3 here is CASSDTGTSGSYEQYF. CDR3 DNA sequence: TGTGCCAGCAGCGACACCGGGACTAGCGGATCCTACGAGCAGTACTTC. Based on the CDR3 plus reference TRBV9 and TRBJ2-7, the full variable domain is DSGVTQTPKHLITATGQRVTLRCSPRSGDLSVYWYQQSLDQGLQFLIQYYNGEERAKGNILERFSAQQFPDLHSELNLSSLELGDSALYFCASSDTGTSGSYEQYFGPGTRLTVT.

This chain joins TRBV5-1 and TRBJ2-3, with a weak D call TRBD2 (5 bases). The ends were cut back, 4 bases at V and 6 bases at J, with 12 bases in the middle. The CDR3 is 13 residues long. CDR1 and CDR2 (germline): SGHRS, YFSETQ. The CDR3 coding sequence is TGCGCCAGCAGCCGCGACGGCGGGGATACGCAGTATTTT. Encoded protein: CASSRDGGDTQYF.

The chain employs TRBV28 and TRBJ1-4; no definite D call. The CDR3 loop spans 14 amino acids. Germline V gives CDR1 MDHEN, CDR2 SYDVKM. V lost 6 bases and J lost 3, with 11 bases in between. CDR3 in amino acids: CASSGGSANEKLFF. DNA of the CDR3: TGTGCCAGCAGCGGCGGTTCAGCTAATGAAAAACTGTTTTTT. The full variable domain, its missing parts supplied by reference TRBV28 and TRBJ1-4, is DVKVTQSSRYLVKRTGEKVFLECVQDMDHENMFWYRQDPGLGLRLIYFSYDVKMKEKGDIPEGYSVSREKKERFSLILESASTNQTSMYLCASSGGSANEKLFFGSGTQLSVL.

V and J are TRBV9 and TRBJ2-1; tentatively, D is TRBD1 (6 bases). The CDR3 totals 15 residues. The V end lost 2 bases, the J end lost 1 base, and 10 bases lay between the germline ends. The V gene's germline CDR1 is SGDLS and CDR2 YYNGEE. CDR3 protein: CASSVGGHSYNEQFF. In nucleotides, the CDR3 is TGTGCCAGCAGCGTTGGGGGACATTCCTACAATGAGCAGTTCTTC.

CDR3 coding DNA: TGTGCCATCAGTGACCCGGGCAGCAGAACAGGCACTGAAGCTTTCTTT. Its translation: CAISDPGSRTGTEAFF. The chain couples TRBV10-3 to TRBJ1-1, with D perhaps matching TRBD1 (5 bases). The germline CDR1 and CDR2 sequences are ENHRY and SYGVKD. The V and J ends lost 3 bases and 4 bases respectively, with 18 bases between them. There are 16 residues in the CDR3.

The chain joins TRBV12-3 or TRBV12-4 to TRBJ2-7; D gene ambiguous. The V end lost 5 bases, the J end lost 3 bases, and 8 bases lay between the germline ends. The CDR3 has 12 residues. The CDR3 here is CASSPRGYEQYF. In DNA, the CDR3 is TGTGCCAGCAGTCCCCGAGGCTACGAGCAGTACTTC.

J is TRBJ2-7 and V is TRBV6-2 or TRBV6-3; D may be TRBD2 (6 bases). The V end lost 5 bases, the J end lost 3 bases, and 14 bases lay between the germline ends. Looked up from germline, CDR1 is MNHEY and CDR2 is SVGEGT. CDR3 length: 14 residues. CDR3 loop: CASSSMASDYEQYF. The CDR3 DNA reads TGTGCCAGCAGTAGTATGGCTAGCGACTACGAGCAGTACTTC.

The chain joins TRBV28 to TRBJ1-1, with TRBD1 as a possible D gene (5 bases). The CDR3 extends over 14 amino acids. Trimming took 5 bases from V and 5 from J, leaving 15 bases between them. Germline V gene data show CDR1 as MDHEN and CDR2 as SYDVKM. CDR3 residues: CASSLQGGWTEAFF. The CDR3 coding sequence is TGTGCCAGCAGTCTTCAGGGAGGGTGGACTGAAGCTTTCTTT.

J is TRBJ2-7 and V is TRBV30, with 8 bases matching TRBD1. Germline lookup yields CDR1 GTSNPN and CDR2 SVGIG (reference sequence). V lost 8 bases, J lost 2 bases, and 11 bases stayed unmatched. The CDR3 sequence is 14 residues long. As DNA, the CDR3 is TGTGCCGGATTGAGGCGGACAGGGCCCTACGAGCAGTACTTC. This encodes CAGLRRTGPYEQYF.

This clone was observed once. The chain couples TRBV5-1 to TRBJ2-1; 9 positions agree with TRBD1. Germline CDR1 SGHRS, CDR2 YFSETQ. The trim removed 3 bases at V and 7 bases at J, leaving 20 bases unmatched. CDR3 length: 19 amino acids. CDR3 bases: TGCGCCAGCAGCTCGGGACAGGGCGCGGGTCTAGGAGCGTGGAATGAGCAGTTCTTC. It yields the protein CASSSGQGAGLGAWNEQFF.

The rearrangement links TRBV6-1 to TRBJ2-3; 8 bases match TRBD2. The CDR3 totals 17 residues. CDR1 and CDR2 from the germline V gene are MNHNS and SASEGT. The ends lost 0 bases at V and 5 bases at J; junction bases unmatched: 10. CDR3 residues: CASSEASSGSGLDTQYF. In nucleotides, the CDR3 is TGTGCCAGCAGTGAAGCGAGCAGCGGGAGTGGGTTAGATACGCAGTATTTT.

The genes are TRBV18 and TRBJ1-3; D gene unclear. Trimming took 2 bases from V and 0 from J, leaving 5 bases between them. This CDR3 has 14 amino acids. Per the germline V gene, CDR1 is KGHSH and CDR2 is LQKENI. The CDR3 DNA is TGTGCCAGCTCACCATCCGGCTCTGGAAACACCATATATTTT. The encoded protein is CASSPSGSGNTIYF.

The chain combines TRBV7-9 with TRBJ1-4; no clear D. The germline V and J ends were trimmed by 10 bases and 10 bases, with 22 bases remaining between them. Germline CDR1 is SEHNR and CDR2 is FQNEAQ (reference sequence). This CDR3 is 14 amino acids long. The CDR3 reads CATGVTLDSVKLFF. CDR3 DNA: TGTGCCACCGGAGTTACCCTAGATAGTGTAAAACTGTTTTTT.

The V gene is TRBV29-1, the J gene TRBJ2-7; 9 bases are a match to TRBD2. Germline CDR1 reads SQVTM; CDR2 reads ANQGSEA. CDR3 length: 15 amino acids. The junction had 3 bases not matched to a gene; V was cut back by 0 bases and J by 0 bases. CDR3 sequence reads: CSVEDSSGVSYEQYF. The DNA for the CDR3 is TGCAGCGTTGAAGATTCTAGCGGGGTCTCCTACGAGCAGTACTTC.

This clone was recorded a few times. The CDR3 protein is CASSADGGANTEAFF. Here the CDR3 DNA reads TGTGCCAGCAGCGCCGATGGGGGCGCGAACACTGAAGCTTTCTTT. This chain uses TRBV7-6 with TRBJ1-1; D possibly corresponds to TRBD1 (6 bases). This CDR3 has 15 amino acids. The V gene lost 5 bases and the J gene lost 1 base, with 14 bases spanning the gap. Germline CDR1 and CDR2: SGHVS and FNYEAQ.

CDR3 bases: TGTGCTAGTGGTCCCAACCGCCCCGACAGCCTCGTTGAAAGTTCGACCCAGCATTTT. This gives the protein CASGPNRPDSLVESSTQHF. The genes are TRBV12-5 and TRBJ1-5; D is perhaps TRBD1 (5 bases). The CDR3 extends over 19 amino acids. Germline V gene data show CDR1 as LGHNT and CDR2 as FRNRAP. V was shortened by 5 bases and J by 11 bases, with 34 bases between the two germline ends.

In nucleotides, the CDR3 is TGTGCCTGGAGGCGGGGACAGGGGACCTACGAGCAGTACTTC. This gives the protein CAWRRGQGTYEQYF. This chain connects TRBV30 to TRBJ2-7; 10 bases map to TRBD1. CDR1 GTSNPN and CDR2 SVGIG come from the germline V gene (reference sequence). J gave up 2 bases and V 3 bases, and 4 bases lay outside the gene matches. The CDR3 spans 14 residues.

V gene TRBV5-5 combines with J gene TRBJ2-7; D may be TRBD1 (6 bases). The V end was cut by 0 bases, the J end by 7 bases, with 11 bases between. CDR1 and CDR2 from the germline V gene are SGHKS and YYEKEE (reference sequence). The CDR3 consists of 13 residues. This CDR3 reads CASSLGGQREQYF. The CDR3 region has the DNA TGTGCCAGCAGCTTGGGAGGACAGAGGGAGCAGTACTTC.